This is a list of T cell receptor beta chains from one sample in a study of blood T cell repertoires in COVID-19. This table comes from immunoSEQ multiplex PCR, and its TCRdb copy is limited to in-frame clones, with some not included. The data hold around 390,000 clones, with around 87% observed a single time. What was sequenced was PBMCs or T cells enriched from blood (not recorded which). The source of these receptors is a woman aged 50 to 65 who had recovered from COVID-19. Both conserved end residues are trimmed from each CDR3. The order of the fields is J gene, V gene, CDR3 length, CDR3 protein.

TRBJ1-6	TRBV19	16	ASSPGQPGLDYNSPLH
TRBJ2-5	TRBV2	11	ASAGQDRETQY
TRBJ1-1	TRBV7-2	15	ASSLGIRPARDTEAF
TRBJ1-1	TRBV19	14	ASSARGGRAVGEAF
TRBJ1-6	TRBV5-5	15	ASSLGPTFFDNSPLH
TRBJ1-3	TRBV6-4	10	SASISIRSIY
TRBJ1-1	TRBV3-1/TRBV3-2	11	ASSQRQGLSAF
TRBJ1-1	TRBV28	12	ASSGTGMNTEAF
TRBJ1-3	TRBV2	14	ASSSGRTVSGNTIY
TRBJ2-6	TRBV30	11	AWDLWGANVLT
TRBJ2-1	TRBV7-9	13	ATASGESSNNEQF
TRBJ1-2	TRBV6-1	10	ASSESSGGYT
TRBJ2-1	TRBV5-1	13	ASSLQGAAYNEQF
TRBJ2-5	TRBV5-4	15	ASRPDRGLAPLETQY
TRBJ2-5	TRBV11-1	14	ASSYPSRGHQETQY
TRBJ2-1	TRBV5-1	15	ASSLAEAGGPYNEQF
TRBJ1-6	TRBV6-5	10	ASRVSESPLH
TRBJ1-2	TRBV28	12	ASSSYRGGYGYT
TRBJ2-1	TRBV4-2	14	ASSPGASGGANEQF
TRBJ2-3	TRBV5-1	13	ASSRRDRVTDTQY
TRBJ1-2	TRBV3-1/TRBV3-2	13	ASSRRAGQDYGYT
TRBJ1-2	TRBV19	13	ASSYTTSGYYGYT